This T cell receptor beta chain emerged from a study of blood T cell repertoires in COVID-19. Study background: Material from acute and convalescent COVID-19 was sourced from the United States, Italy and Spain. PBMCs, B-cell-depleted T cells, or T cells provided the cDNA or gDNA that made up the material.

This clone has just a few counts. V dropped 3 bases and J dropped 1; count of bases not matched to a gene: 9. CDR1 MDHEN and CDR2 SYDVKM come from the germline V gene. This CDR3 contains 16 residues. Sequencing was performed with immunoSEQ multiplex PCR; in TCRdb, only in-frame clones are kept and a portion is missing. The repertoire consists of roughly 97,000 clones, with around 83% occurring once and the leading ten covering approximately 3.6%. The chain is built from TRBV28 and TRBJ2-7; the match to TRBD2 covers 7 bases. The sample consisted of peripheral blood. This receptor was obtained from an elderly woman with active or convalescent COVID-19. CDR3: CASSFHLAVLSYEQYF. CDR3 DNA: TGTGCCAGCAGTTTCCATCTAGCGGTCCTATCCTACGAGCAGTACTTC.